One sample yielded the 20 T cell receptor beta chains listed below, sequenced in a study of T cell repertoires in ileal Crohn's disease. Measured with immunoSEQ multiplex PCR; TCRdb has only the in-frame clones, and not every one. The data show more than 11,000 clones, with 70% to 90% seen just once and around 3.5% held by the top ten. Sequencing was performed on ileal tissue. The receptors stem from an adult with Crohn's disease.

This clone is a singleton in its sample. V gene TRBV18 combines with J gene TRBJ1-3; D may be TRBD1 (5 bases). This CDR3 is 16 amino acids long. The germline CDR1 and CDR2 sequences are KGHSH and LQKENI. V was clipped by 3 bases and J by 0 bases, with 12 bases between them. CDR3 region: CASSPQGSGSGNTIYF. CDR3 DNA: TGTGCCAGCTCACCTCAGGGTTCGGGCTCTGGAAACACCATATATTTT.

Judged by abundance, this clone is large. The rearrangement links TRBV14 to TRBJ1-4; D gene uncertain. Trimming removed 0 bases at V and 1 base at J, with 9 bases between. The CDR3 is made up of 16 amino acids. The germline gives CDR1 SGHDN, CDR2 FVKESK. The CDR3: CASSQEGVGTNEKLFF. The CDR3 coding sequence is TGTGCCAGCAGCCAAGAAGGAGTGGGAACTAATGAAAAACTGTTTTTT.

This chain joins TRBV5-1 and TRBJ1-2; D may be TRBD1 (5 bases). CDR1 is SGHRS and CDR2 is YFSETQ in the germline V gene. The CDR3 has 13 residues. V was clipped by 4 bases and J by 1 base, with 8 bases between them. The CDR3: CASSTDSNYGYTF. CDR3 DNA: TGCGCCAGCAGCACAGACAGTAACTATGGCTACACCTTC.

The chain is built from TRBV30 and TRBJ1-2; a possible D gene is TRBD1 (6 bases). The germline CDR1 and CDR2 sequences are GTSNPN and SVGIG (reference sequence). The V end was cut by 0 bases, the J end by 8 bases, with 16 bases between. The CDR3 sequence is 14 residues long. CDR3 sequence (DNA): TGTGCCTGGAGTGTACAGGGTTATCTTCGAGGCTACACCTTC. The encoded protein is CAWSVQGYLRGYTF.

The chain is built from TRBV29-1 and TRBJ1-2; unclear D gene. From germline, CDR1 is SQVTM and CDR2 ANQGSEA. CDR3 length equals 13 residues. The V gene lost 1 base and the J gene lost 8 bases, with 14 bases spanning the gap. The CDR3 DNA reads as TGCAGCGTTGAAGGCGCGGGCGGGAAAGGCTACACCTTC. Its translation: CSVEGAGGKGYTF.

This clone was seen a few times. The CDR3 sequence: CASSREANYGYTF. CDR3 nucleotides: TGCGCCAGCAGCCGGGAGGCGAACTATGGCTACACCTTC. The chain employs TRBV5-1 and TRBJ1-2; D call uncertain. This CDR3 comprises 13 residues. In germline, CDR1 is SGHRS, CDR2 YFSETQ. Trimming removed 4 bases from V and 2 bases from J, with 9 bases in between.

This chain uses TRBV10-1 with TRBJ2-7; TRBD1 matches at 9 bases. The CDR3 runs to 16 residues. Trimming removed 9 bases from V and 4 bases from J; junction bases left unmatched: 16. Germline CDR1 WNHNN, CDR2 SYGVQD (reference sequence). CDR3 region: CARRDREGKQIYEQYF. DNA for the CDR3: TGCGCCAGGAGGGACAGGGAGGGTAAGCAGATATACGAGCAGTACTTC.

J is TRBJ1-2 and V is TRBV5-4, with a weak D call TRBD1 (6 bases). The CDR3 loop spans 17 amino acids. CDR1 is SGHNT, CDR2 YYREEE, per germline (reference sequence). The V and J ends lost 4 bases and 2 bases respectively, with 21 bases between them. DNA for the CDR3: TGTGCCAGCAGCCGCGCGGTCACAGGGTTGGCCAACTATGGCTACACCTTC. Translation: CASSRAVTGLANYGYTF.

The CDR3 DNA is TGTGCCAGCTCACCCATAGGATTTAGCGGGAATGAGCAGTTCTTC. Amino acids: CASSPIGFSGNEQFF. The chain combines TRBV18 with TRBJ2-1; 7 nucleotides align to TRBD2. J was trimmed by 7 bases and V by 3 bases; bases with no gene match: 9. This CDR3 comprises 15 residues. From germline, CDR1 is KGHSH and CDR2 LQKENI.

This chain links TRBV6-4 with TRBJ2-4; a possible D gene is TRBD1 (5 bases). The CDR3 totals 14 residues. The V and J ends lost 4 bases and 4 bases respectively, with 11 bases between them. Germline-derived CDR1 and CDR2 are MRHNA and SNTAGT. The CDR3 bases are TGTGCCAGCAGTGTAGTGGCAGGGAAAAACATTCAGTACTTC. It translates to CASSVVAGKNIQYF.

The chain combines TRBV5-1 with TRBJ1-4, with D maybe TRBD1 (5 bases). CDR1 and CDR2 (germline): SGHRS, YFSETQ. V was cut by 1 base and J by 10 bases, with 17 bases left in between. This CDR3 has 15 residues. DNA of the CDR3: TGCGCCAGCAGCTTGAATTCAGGGATGGCAGGAAAACTGTTTTTT. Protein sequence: CASSLNSGMAGKLFF.

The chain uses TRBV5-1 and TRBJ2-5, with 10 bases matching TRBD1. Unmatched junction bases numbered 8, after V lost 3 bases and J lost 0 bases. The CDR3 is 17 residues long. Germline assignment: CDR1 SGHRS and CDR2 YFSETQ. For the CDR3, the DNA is TGCGCCAGCAGCTGGACTTGGGACAGGGGAGACCAAGAGACCCAGTACTTC. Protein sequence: CASSWTWDRGDQETQYF.

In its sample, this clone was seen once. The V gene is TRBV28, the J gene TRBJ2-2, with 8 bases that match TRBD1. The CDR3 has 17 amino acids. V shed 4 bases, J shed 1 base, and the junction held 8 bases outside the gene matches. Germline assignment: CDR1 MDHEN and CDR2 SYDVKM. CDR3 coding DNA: TGTGCCAGCAGTTCGCGACAGGGGTCTGTGAACACCGGGGAGCTGTTTTTT. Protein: CASSSRQGSVNTGELFF. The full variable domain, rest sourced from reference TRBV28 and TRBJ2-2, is DVKVTQSSRYLVKRTGEKVFLECVQDMDHENMFWYRQDPGLGLRLIYFSYDVKMKEKGDIPEGYSVSREKKERFSLILESASTNQTSMYLCASSSRQGSVNTGELFFGEGSRLTVL.

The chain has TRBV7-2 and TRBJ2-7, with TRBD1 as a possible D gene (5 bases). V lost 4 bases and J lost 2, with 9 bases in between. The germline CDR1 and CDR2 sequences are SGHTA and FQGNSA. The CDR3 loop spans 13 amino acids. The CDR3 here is CASSWGRTYEQYF. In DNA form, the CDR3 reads TGTGCCAGCAGCTGGGGCAGAACCTACGAGCAGTACTTC.

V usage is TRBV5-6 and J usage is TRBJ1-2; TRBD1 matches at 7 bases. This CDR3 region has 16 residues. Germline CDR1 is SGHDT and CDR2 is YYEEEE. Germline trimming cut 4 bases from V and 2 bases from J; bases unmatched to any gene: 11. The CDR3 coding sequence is TGTGCCAGCAGCCCCTTATCTGGGGACAGCAACTATGGCTACACCTTC. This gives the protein CASSPLSGDSNYGYTF.

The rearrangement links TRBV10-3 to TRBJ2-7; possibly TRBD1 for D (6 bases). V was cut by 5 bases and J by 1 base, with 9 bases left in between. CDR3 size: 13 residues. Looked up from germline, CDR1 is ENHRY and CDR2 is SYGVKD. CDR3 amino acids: CAISPTGSYEQYF. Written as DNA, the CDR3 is TGTGCCATCAGTCCGACAGGTTCCTACGAGCAGTACTTC.

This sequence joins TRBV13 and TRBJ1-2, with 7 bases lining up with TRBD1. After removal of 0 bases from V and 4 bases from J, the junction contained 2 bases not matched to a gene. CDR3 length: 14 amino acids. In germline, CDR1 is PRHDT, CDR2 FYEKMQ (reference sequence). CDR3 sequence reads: CASSLGSGGYGYTF. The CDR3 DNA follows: TGTGCCAGCAGCTTAGGATCAGGGGGCTATGGCTACACCTTC.

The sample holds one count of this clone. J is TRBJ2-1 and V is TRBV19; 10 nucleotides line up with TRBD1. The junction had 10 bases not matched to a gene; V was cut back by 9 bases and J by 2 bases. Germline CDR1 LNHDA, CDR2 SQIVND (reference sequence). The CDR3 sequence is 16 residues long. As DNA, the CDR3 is TGTGCCAGGTTGACCCCCGGGACAGGGGCCTACAATGAGCAGTTCTTC. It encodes CARLTPGTGAYNEQFF.

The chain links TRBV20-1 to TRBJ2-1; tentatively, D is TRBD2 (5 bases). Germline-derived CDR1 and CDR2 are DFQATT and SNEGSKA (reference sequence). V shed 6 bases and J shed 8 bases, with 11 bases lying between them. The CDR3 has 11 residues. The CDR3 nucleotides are TGCAGTGCATTACTAGTGGATGAGCAGTTCTTC. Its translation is CSALLVDEQFF.

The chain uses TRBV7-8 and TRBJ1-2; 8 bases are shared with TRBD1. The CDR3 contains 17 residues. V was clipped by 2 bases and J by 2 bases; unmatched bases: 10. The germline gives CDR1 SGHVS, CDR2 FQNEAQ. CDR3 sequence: CASSLIGQGQGNYGYTF. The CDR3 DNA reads TGTGCCAGCAGCTTAATCGGACAGGGCCAGGGGAACTATGGCTACACCTTC.